The next 29 T cell receptor beta chains were all read from a single sample in a study of early T cells in non-severe SARS-CoV-2 infection. TCRdb re-analysed the 5' RACE reads in MiXCR, keeping a single row per CDR3 protein. Of approximately 52,000 distinct CDR3 sequences listed, around 8% were seen once; the top ten hold about a tenth. The sequenced sample was whole blood. Receptor source: an adult who was a healthcare worker with PCR-confirmed SARS-CoV-2 infection or an uninfected control (not recorded which).

This clonotype was counted between two and nine times. The CDR3 protein is CASSVTGRASSPLHF. The DNA for the CDR3 is TGTGCCAGCAGTGTAACAGGGCGTGCTAGTTCACCCCTCCACTTT. The chain combines TRBV6-1 with TRBJ1-6; D perhaps matches TRBD1 (6 bases). The CDR3 extends over 15 amino acids. Trimming removed 4 bases at V and 9 bases at J, with 16 bases between. Germline V gene lookup returns CDR1 MNHNS and CDR2 SASEGT.

At least ten counts were recorded for this clonotype. The chain carries TRBV19 and TRBJ2-1, with D unresolved. Trimming shortened V by 10 bases and J by 9 bases, and 25 bases separated the two germline ends. The CDR3 totals 15 residues. In germline, CDR1 is LNHDA, CDR2 SQIVND (reference sequence). DNA of the CDR3: TGTGCCATCAGTCCCTTCTTCGGCTCCCTGGGTGAGCAGTTCTTC. Amino acids: CAISPFFGSLGEQFF. Drawing the rest from reference TRBV19 and TRBJ2-1, the complete variable domain is DGGITQSPKYLFRKEGQNVTLSCEQNLNHDAMYWYRQDPGQGLRLIYYSQIVNDFQKGDIAEGYSVSREKKESFPLTVTSAQKNPTAFYLCAISPFFGSLGEQFFGPGTRLTVL.

At least ten counts were recorded for this clonotype. The chain links TRBV5-1 to TRBJ2-2, with a tentative D call TRBD2 (6 bases). V lost 4 bases and J lost 3, with 16 bases in between. From germline, CDR1 is SGHRS and CDR2 YFSETQ. CDR3 length: 16 residues. The CDR3 reads CASSPLTGVDTGELFF. DNA of the CDR3: TGCGCCAGCAGCCCCCTCACGGGAGTCGACACCGGGGAGCTGTTTTTT.

This clonotype was seen at least ten times. The V call is TRBV4-1, the J call TRBJ1-3, with TRBD1 matching 7 bases. CDR1 MGHRA and CDR2 YSYEKL come from the germline V gene. J lost 1 base, V lost 1 base, and 4 bases had no gene match. The CDR3 sequence is 16 residues long. CDR3 nucleotides: TGCGCCAGCAGCCAAGGGACAGGACGATCTGGAAACACCATATATTTT. Protein: CASSQGTGRSGNTIYF.

This rearrangement joins TRBV19 to TRBJ2-2; weak D call: TRBD2 (5 bases). Trimming stripped 3 bases from V and 2 bases from J, with 7 bases between. In germline, CDR1 is LNHDA, CDR2 SQIVND (reference sequence). The CDR3 runs to 14 residues. The CDR3 coding sequence is TGTGCCAGTAGTATGACGGGAAACACCGGGGAGCTGTTTTTT. Amino acid sequence: CASSMTGNTGELFF. The full variable domain, in which reference TRBV19 and TRBJ2-2 provide the parts outside the CDR3, is DGGITQSPKYLFRKEGQNVTLSCEQNLNHDAMYWYRQDPGQGLRLIYYSQIVNDFQKGDIAEGYSVSREKKESFPLTVTSAQKNPTAFYLCASSMTGNTGELFFGEGSRLTVL.

This clonotype came up a few times. This chain uses TRBV7-2 with TRBJ2-7; 12 bases fit TRBD2. With V trimmed by 1 base and J by 7 bases, 5 bases remained unmatched. The germline V gene has CDR1 SGHTA and CDR2 FQGNSA. This CDR3 contains 15 residues. Written as DNA, the CDR3 is TGTGCCAGCAGCTTAGGACTAGCGGGAGTTCGAGAGCAGTACTTC. Protein: CASSLGLAGVREQYF.

This clonotype was seen repeatedly, ten times or more. This rearrangement joins TRBV28 to TRBJ1-1, with no clear D. The germline CDR1 and CDR2 sequences are MDHEN and SYDVKM. V was trimmed by 7 bases and J by 4 bases, leaving 13 bases between them. The CDR3 totals 13 residues. In DNA, the CDR3 is TGTGCCAGCACCCAGCCCCCGGGCACTGAAGCTTTCTTT. This codes for CASTQPPGTEAFF. Based on the CDR3 plus reference TRBV28 and TRBJ1-1, the full variable domain is DVKVTQSSRYLVKRTGEKVFLECVQDMDHENMFWYRQDPGLGLRLIYFSYDVKMKEKGDIPEGYSVSREKKERFSLILESASTNQTSMYLCASTQPPGTEAFFGQGTRLTVV.

This clonotype has a handful of counts. The chain combines TRBV9 with TRBJ2-1; D is ambiguous. V was clipped by 0 bases and J by 10 bases, with 5 bases between them. Germline-derived CDR1 and CDR2 are SGDLS and YYNGEE. This CDR3 is built from 11 residues. The CDR3 protein is CASSVAGEQFF. CDR3 sequence (DNA): TGTGCCAGCAGCGTAGCTGGAGAGCAGTTCTTC.

This clonotype was seen at least ten times. V is TRBV29-1 and J is TRBJ2-7; D is perhaps TRBD1 (6 bases). The V gene lost 6 bases and the J gene lost 3 bases, with 18 bases spanning the gap. The V gene's germline CDR1 is SQVTM and CDR2 ANQGSEA. The CDR3 sequence is 14 residues long. This CDR3 reads CSVSRPGTIYEQYF. CDR3 in DNA: TGCAGCGTGTCCCGCCCCGGGACAATCTACGAGCAGTACTTC.

This clonotype was seen more than once but under ten times. The junction departs from germline at one end; a sequencing error may be responsible. The genes are TRBV7-7 and TRBJ2-2, with no clear D. Germline V gene lookup returns CDR1 SSHAT and CDR2 FNYEAQ (reference sequence). The CDR3 length is 14 residues. CDR3: CASSLNRNTGELFF. The CDR3 DNA is TGTGCTAGCAGCTTAAACAGGAACACCGGGGAGCTGTTTTTT.

This clonotype was counted a few times. The CDR3: CASSPLDSEGDTIYF. In DNA, the CDR3 is TGTGCCAGCTCACCCCTGGACAGTGAAGGAGACACCATATATTTT. The genes are TRBV18 and TRBJ1-3, with D perhaps TRBD1 (6 bases). Looked up from germline, CDR1 is KGHSH and CDR2 is LQKENI. CDR3 length equals 15 residues. Trimming left V 3 bases short and J 8 bases short, with 17 bases between.

A few counts support this clonotype. The J gene is TRBJ1-1, the V gene TRBV28; TRBD1 matches 8 bases. After removal of 8 bases from V and 4 bases from J, the junction contained 9 bases not matched to a gene. This CDR3 has 14 residues. Germline lookup yields CDR1 MDHEN and CDR2 SYDVKM. Here the CDR3 reads CASCGTGGVTEAFF. The DNA for the CDR3 is TGTGCCAGCTGTGGTACAGGGGGGGTCACTGAAGCTTTCTTT.

The V call is TRBV7-8, the J call TRBJ1-1; 7 positions match TRBD1. After removal of 4 bases from V and 5 bases from J, the junction contained 4 bases not matched to a gene. Germline V lookup: CDR1 SGHVS, CDR2 FQNEAQ. The CDR3 extends over 13 amino acids. In DNA, the CDR3 is TGTGCCAGCAGCTCAGAGACAGGGACTGAAGCTTTCTTT. It is translated as CASSSETGTEAFF.

The CDR3 protein is CASSYAGELFF. Here the CDR3 DNA reads TGTGCCAGCAGTTACGCCGGGGAGCTGTTTTTT. The gene calls are TRBV6-2 or TRBV6-3 and TRBJ2-2; D is uncertain. The length of the CDR3 is 11 residues. Germline-derived CDR1 and CDR2 are MNHEY and SVGEGT. Trimming shortened V by 2 bases and J by 6 bases, and 1 base separated the two germline ends.

This clonotype was recorded many times. This sequence joins TRBV6-6 and TRBJ1-1, with 7 nucleotides matching TRBD1. The CDR3 runs 14 residues. V lost 7 bases, J lost 3 bases, and 8 bases stayed unmatched. Germline V gene lookup returns CDR1 MNHNY and CDR2 SVGAGI (reference sequence). CDR3 loop: CASNQGVRYTEAFF. The CDR3 DNA reads as TGTGCCAGCAACCAGGGGGTAAGGTACACTGAAGCTTTCTTT.

This clonotype came up many times. The V and J genes are TRBV19 and TRBJ1-5; D is unclear. The CDR3 has 14 residues. Germline loops: CDR1 LNHDA, CDR2 SQIVND (reference sequence). The V end lost 9 bases, the J end lost 2 bases, and 14 bases lay between the germline ends. CDR3 sequence (DNA): TGTGCCAGCAAACTAATGGAGGGCAATCAGCCCCAGCATTTT. It codes for CASKLMEGNQPQHF.

The table lists this clonotype with a few counts. The chain links TRBV25-1 to TRBJ2-3; D tentatively fits TRBD1 or TRBD2 (5 bases each). CDR1 and CDR2 from the germline V gene are MGHDK and SYGVNS. The CDR3 runs to 16 residues. V was trimmed by 1 base and J by 0 bases, leaving 11 bases between them. DNA of the CDR3: TGTGCCAGCAGTGAATGGGGGTCGACTAGCACAGATACGCAGTATTTT. This codes for CASSEWGSTSTDTQYF.

In this sample, this clonotype turned up many times. The V and J genes are TRBV20-1 and TRBJ1-1; the D gene is possibly TRBD1 (5 bases). Between the trimmed V and J ends, which lost 0 bases and 4 bases, there was a span of 18 bases. The V gene's germline CDR1 is DFQATT and CDR2 SNEGSKA (reference sequence). The CDR3 sequence is 16 residues long. The CDR3 DNA follows: TGCAGTGCTAGAGAGTCGTTCGGGCAGGGAGGCACTGAAGCTTTCTTT. It is translated as CSARESFGQGGTEAFF.

This clonotype was detected a few times. V usage is TRBV10-2 and J usage is TRBJ1-1; D gene ambiguous. CDR1 is WSHSY, CDR2 SAAADI, per germline. The CDR3 runs to 12 residues. Trimming removed 2 bases from V and 1 base from J, with 2 bases in between. The chain's CDR3 is CASSEANTEAFF. Written as DNA, the CDR3 is TGCGCCAGCAGTGAGGCGAACACTGAAGCTTTCTTT.

This clonotype was seen a few times. This sequence joins TRBV7-9 and TRBJ1-4; D is unresolved. V lost 5 bases, J lost 2 bases, and 18 bases lay in between. CDR3 length equals 17 residues. Germline CDR1 is SEHNR and CDR2 is FQNEAQ (reference sequence). The CDR3 region has the DNA TGTGCCAGCAGCCCCGGACTCAATCTCGCCACTAATGAAAAACTGTTTTTT. Its protein is CASSPGLNLATNEKLFF.

This clonotype has a count of ten or more. The V and J genes are TRBV7-6 and TRBJ2-2; 13 bases agree with TRBD2. Losses at the gene ends were 6 bases for V and 2 bases for J; bases not matched to a gene: 21. In germline, CDR1 is SGHVS, CDR2 FNYEAQ. The CDR3 length is 22 residues. In nucleotides, the CDR3 is TGTGCCAGCAGTGAGCGACCGCCCATGGGACTAGCGGGAAGTCGAAACACCGGGGAGCTGTTTTTT. This encodes CASSERPPMGLAGSRNTGELFF.

This clonotype was seen repeatedly, ten times or more. The rearrangement links TRBV18 to TRBJ2-5; D unclear. V lost 3 bases and J 2 bases, leaving 7 bases between the germline ends. Per the germline V gene, CDR1 is KGHSH and CDR2 is LQKENI. There are 13 residues in the CDR3. The CDR3 spells CASSPTGQETQYF. The CDR3 DNA follows: TGTGCCAGCTCACCGACCGGGCAAGAGACCCAGTACTTC.

The rearrangement links TRBV6-5 to TRBJ2-7, with D perhaps matching TRBD1 or TRBD2 (5 bases each). The V and J ends lost 6 bases and 2 bases respectively, with 20 bases between them. Germline assignment: CDR1 MNHEY and CDR2 SVGAGI. The CDR3 is 16 amino acids. The CDR3 is CASSPSTGTLAYEQYF. The CDR3 DNA reads as TGTGCCAGCAGCCCATCAACCGGGACGCTGGCCTACGAGCAGTACTTC.

This chain connects TRBV4-1 to TRBJ2-3; 10 bases line up with TRBD2. Unmatched junction bases numbered 15, after V lost 0 bases and J lost 0 bases. This CDR3 spans 21 amino acids. CDR1 MGHRA and CDR2 YSYEKL come from the germline V gene. CDR3 DNA sequence: TGCGCCAGCAGCCAAGAGCTAATAGCGGGGGGCCTACTACCTAGCACAGATACGCAGTATTTT. Translation: CASSQELIAGGLLPSTDTQYF.

For the CDR3, the DNA is TGTGCCAGCAGTTTAGAGGGACAGGGGGTCTATTCTGGGGCCAACGTCCTGACTTTC. Translation: CASSLEGQGVYSGANVLTF. The rearrangement joins TRBV27 to TRBJ2-6, with 11 bases fitting TRBD1. Trimming removed 2 bases from V and 1 base from J; junction bases left unmatched: 7. The CDR3 sequence is 19 residues long. Germline V lookup: CDR1 MNHEY, CDR2 SMNVEV (reference sequence).

There are many counts of this clonotype. The chain links TRBV7-8 to TRBJ2-6; D tentatively reads TRBD1 or TRBD2 (6 bases each). The germline gives CDR1 SGHVS, CDR2 FQNEAQ. V lost 1 base to trimming and J lost 3 bases, with 16 bases between them. CDR3 length: 18 amino acids. The CDR3 sequence is CASSLDPWGAGGANVLTF. In nucleotides, the CDR3 is TGTGCCAGCAGCTTAGACCCCTGGGGGGCAGGTGGGGCCAACGTCCTGACTTTC.

This clonotype was recorded a few times. The CDR3 spells CSASGPSYEQYF. The CDR3 DNA reads TGCAGTGCTAGCGGGCCCTCCTACGAGCAGTACTTC. The chain has TRBV20-1 and TRBJ2-7; D not resolved. CDR1 and CDR2 (germline): DFQATT, SNEGSKA (reference sequence). The CDR3 contains 12 residues. V lost 3 bases to trimming and J lost 0 bases, with 6 bases between them.

This clonotype was detected many times. This chain joins TRBV29-1 and TRBJ2-7; 7 positions agree with TRBD1. The CDR3 has 13 amino acids. Germline V CDR1 and CDR2: SQVTM, ANQGSEA. The V and J ends lost 7 bases and 2 bases, in that order; junction bases with no gene match: 8. CDR3 loop: CSATWDSAYEQYF. As DNA, the CDR3 is TGCAGCGCGACCTGGGACAGTGCCTACGAGCAGTACTTC.

This sequence joins TRBV20-1 and TRBJ2-1, with 13 bases matching TRBD2. Germline V CDR1 and CDR2: DFQATT, SNEGSKA (reference sequence). Unmatched junction bases numbered 13, after V lost 4 bases and J lost 7 bases. CDR3 length equals 17 residues. The CDR3 here is CSATLPTGLAGRNEQFF. Written as DNA, the CDR3 is TGCAGTGCTACTTTACCTACGGGACTAGCGGGAAGGAATGAGCAGTTCTTC.